This entry is about one T cell receptor (beta chain). The antigen is unknown. CDR3 length: 15 residues. V trimming: 5 bases; J trimming: 5 bases; junction bases outside the gene matches: 8. The germline V gene encodes CDR1 SNHLY and CDR2 FYNNEI. This sample is part of a study of somatic mutations in cytotoxic T cells in rheumatoid arthritis. Study overall: Collection of patient blood (approximately 30 ml EDTA) took place right after diagnosis, before any treatment.

Original processing notes: Patient-derived CD8+ clones with a size above 1% showed rare matches to published virus-specific TCRB sequences. Clones were sequenced by immunoSEQ multiplex PCR, and TCRdb holds only the in-frame ones, with some missing. The V and J calls and clone size were taken over from that table, and D and trimming were inferred from the DNA. Of roughly 10,000 clones listed, 89% are singletons. Overall study results and limits: Antigen specificity of the expanded CD8+ clones was not determined.

Researchers isolated CD4+ and CD8+ cells by positive magnetic bead selection and then checked their purity by flow cytometry. The chain recombines TRBV2 with TRBJ2-5; TRBD2 aligns across 10 bases. Sequencing was done on a sample of CD4+ T cells sorted from blood. This sequence originates from a woman younger than 30 with rheumatoid arthritis. DNA of the CDR3: TGTGCCAGCAGTCGTATAGCGGGAGGCCTGGAGACCCAGTACTTC. It translates to CASSRIAGGLETQYF.